This T cell receptor (beta chain) was obtained from a study of graft-versus-host responses after intestinal transplantation. About the research overall: All recipients were given anti-thymocyte globulin induction, and tacrolimus and steroids were then administered for roughly three years. Findings and caveats of the study: HvG clone declines early post-transplant were associated with peak circulating GvH levels.

Notes on this clone: Its antigen remains unknown.

Libraries were prepared by immunoSEQ multiplex PCR; TCRdb keeps only in-frame clonotypes and omits some of them. The table includes over 100,000 clones, around 95% detected once. V lost 3 bases, J lost 6 bases, and 14 bases lay in between. The length of the CDR3 is 14 residues. CDR1 is SEHNR, CDR2 FQNEAQ, per germline (reference sequence). The origin of this receptor is a human donor who received an intestinal transplant. This chain links TRBV7-9 with TRBJ1-1, with D possibly TRBD1 on 5 matching bases. Sample: unstimulated CD8+ T cells sorted from spleen or lymph node cells, taken before intestinal transplant. The CDR3 DNA is TGTGCCAGCAGCTTTGACAGTAAGGCTTCTGAAGCTTTCTTT. Encoded protein: CASSFDSKASEAFF.